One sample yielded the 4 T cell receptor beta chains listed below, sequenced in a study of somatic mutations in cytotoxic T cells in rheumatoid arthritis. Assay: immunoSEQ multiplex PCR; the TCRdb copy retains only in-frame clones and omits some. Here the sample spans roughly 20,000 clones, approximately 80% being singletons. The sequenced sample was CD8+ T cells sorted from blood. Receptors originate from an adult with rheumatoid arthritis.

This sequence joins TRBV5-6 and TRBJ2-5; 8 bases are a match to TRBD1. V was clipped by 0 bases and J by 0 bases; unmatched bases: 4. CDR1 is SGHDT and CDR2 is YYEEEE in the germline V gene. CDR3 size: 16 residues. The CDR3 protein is CASSLGGTGYQETQYF. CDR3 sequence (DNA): TGTGCCAGCAGCTTGGGAGGGACAGGTTACCAAGAGACCCAGTACTTC.

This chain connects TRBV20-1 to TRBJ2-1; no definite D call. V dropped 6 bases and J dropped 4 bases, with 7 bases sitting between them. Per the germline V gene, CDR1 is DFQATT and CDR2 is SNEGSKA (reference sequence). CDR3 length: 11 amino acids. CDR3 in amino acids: CSARVYNEQFF. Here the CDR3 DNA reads TGCAGTGCCCGGGTATACAATGAGCAGTTCTTC.

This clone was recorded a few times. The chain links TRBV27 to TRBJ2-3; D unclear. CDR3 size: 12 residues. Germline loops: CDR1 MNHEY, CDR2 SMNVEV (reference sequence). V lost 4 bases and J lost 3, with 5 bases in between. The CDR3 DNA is TGTGCCAGCAGTTCCGGGACAGATACGCAGTATTTT. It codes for CASSSGTDTQYF.

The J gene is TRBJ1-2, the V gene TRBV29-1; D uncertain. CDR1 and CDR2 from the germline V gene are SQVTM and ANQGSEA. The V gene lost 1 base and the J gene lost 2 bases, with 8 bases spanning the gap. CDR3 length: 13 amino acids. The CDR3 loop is CSVEGSSNYGYTF. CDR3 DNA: TGCAGCGTTGAAGGGAGTTCGAACTATGGCTACACCTTC.